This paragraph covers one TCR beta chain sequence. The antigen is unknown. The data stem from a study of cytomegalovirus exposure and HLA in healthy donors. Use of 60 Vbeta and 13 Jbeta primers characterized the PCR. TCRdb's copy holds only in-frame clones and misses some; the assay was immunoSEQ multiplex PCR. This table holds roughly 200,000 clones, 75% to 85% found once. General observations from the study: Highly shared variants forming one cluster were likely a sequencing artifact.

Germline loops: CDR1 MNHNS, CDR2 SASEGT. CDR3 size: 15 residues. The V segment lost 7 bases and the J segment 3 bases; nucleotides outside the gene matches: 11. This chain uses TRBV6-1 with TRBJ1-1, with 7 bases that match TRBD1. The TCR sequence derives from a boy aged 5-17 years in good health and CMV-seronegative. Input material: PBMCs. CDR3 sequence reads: CASIGGGTGDTEAFF. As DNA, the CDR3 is TGTGCCAGCATAGGTGGAGGAACAGGGGACACTGAAGCTTTCTTT.